The TCR beta chain described here comes from a study of blood T cell repertoires in COVID-19. The wider study: Sites across the United States, Italy and Spain contributed samples from acute and convalescent COVID-19. PBMCs, B-cell-depleted T cells, or T cells provided the cDNA or gDNA that made up the material.

Original processing methods: Counts of nucleated cells, estimated from reference gene primer amplification, were obtained. Assay: immunoSEQ multiplex PCR; the TCRdb copy retains only in-frame clones and omits some. V, J and clone size reflect that table, while D and trimming were determined from the DNA. The sample includes 140,000 or so clones, just under 85% of them seen just once. The CDR3 consists of 19 residues. Germline-derived CDR1 and CDR2 are SGHDN and FVKESK. Trimming stripped 4 bases from V and 5 bases from J, with 30 bases between. This chain connects TRBV14 to TRBJ2-7, with D perhaps matching TRBD1 (6 bases). The clonotype comes from a woman at least 80 years old with acute or convalescent COVID-19. Material for sequencing was peripheral blood. The CDR3 loop is CASSPGQTARTTVTDEQYF. For the CDR3, the DNA is TGTGCCAGCAGCCCGGGACAAACTGCGAGGACGACCGTAACTGACGAGCAGTACTTC.